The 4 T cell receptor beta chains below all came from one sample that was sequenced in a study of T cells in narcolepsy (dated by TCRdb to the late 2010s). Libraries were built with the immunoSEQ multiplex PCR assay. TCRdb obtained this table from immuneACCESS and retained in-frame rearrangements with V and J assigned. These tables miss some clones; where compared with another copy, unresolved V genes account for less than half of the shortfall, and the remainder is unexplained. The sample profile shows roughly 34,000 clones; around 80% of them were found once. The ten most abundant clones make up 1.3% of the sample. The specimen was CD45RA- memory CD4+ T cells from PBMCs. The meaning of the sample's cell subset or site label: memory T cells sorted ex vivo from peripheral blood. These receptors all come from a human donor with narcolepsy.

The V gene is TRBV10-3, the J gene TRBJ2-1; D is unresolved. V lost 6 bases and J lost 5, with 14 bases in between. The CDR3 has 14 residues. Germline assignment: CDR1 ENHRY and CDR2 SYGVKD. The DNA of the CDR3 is TGTGCCATCAGGGGTGGAAGGACCCACAATGAGCAGTTCTTC. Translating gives CAIRGGRTHNEQFF.

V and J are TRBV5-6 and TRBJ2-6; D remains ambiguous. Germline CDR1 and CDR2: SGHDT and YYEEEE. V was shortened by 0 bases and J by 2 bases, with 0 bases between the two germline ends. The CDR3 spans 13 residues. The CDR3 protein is CASSLAGANVLTF. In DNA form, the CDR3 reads TGTGCCAGCAGCTTGGCTGGGGCCAACGTCCTGACTTTC. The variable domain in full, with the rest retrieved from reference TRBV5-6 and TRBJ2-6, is DAGVTQSPTHLIKTRGQQVTLRCSPKSGHDTVSWYQQALGQGPQFIFQYYEEEERQRGNFPDRFSGHQFPNYSSELNVNALLLGDSALYLCASSLAGANVLTFGAGSRLTVL.

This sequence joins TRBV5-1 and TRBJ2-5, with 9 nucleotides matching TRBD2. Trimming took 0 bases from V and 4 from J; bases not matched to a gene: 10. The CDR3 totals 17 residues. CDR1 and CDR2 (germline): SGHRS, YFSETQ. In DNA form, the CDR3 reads TGCGCCAGCAGCTTGGCCCTAGCGGGGCTGGGGGGAGAGACCCAGTACTTC. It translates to CASSLALAGLGGETQYF.

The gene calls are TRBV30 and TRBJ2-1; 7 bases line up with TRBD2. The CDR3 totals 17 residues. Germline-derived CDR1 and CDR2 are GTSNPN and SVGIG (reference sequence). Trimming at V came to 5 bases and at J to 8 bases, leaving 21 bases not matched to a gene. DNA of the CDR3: TGTGCCTGGGCCAGATTCGGGGTAGCGGGTTTGCTCGATGAGCAGTTCTTC. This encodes CAWARFGVAGLLDEQFF.